These 6 T cell receptor beta chains were sequenced from one sample in a study of human T cells and chemical hapten exposure (dated by TCRdb to about 2021). The library was made by RACE. The sample was run on a NextSeq 500. TCRdb trimmed the raw reads at Q25, called clones with MiXCR and kept productive beta chains. Every distinct CDR3 protein forms one entry, paired with its most common genes and DNA. The table for this sample lists 95,000 to 130,000 distinct CDR3 sequences; about 12% of them were counted only once. Around 1.5% of the sample comes from the top ten. In the paper's terms, the time point label means: patch test 1, 2 weeks after DPC sensitization. The sample's treatment or condition label, in plain terms: therapeutic diphenylcyclopropenone sensitization with weekly scalp DPC. The source was whole blood, collected in connection with sensitization to the hapten diphenylcyclopropenone (DPC). The receptors stem from a woman aged 45-65 years with alopecia areata. Some clones in this sample may be carry-over from other donors' samples.

The chain couples TRBV5-4 to TRBJ1-6, with 8 bases identical to TRBD1. V lost 5 bases and J lost 0; bases outside the gene matches: 4. There are 16 residues in the CDR3. Germline-derived CDR1 and CDR2 are SGHNT and YYREEE (reference sequence). The CDR3 nucleotides read TGTGCCAGCAGGAGGGACAGGACCTCCTATAATTCACCCCTCCACTTT. Translation gives CASRRDRTSYNSPLHF.

This clonotype has just one count. CDR3 in DNA: TGCGCCAGCAGCTTGGATGCCCCGGACGAGCAGTACTTC. Translating it yields CASSLDAPDEQYF. The V call is TRBV5-1, the J call TRBJ2-7, with no clear D. This CDR3 is 13 amino acids long. Per germline, CDR1 SGHRS and CDR2 YFSETQ. With 0 bases removed from V and 5 bases from J, the gap between germline ends came to 9 bases.

This clonotype was counted ten times or more. The chain links TRBV2 to TRBJ1-1, with D hard to call. V was cut by 8 bases and J by 5 bases, with 15 bases left in between. CDR3 length: 13 amino acids. Germline V CDR1 and CDR2: SNHLY, FYNNEI. In DNA form, the CDR3 reads TGTGCCAGCGTGAGTTGGGCTGGTACTGAAGCTTTCTTT. Its protein product is CASVSWAGTEAFF.

This clonotype occurred many times. The chain couples TRBV11-2 to TRBJ1-1, with D perhaps TRBD1 (5 bases). Germline CDR1 SGHAT, CDR2 FQNNGV. This CDR3 comprises 14 residues. Trimming removed 0 bases at V and 13 bases at J, with 18 bases between. CDR3 sequence: CASSLDFRTQKGFF. CDR3 bases: TGTGCCAGCAGCTTAGACTTCCGGACACAAAAGGGTTTCTTT.

This clonotype has ten or more counts. The DNA of the CDR3 is TGCGCCAGCAGCCAAGAAGACGGGGGGGCCTACAATGAGCAGTTCTTC. This sequence encodes CASSQEDGGAYNEQFF. This chain connects TRBV4-1 to TRBJ2-1, with TRBD2 matching 8 bases. V lost 0 bases, J lost 2 bases, and 3 bases stayed unmatched. Germline assignment: CDR1 MGHRA and CDR2 YSYEKL. This CDR3 has 16 amino acids.

This clonotype turned up a few times. The chain is built from TRBV6-1 and TRBJ2-4; D remains unclear. Trimming pared 2 bases from V and 10 bases from J, leaving 12 bases between. Germline values: CDR1 MNHNS, CDR2 SASEGT. This CDR3 is 13 amino acids long. CDR3: CASSELRDQIQYF. The CDR3 bases are TGTGCCAGCAGTGAATTAAGGGATCAAATTCAGTACTTC.